The 23 T cell receptor beta chains presented below share a single source sample, sequenced in a study of T cell repertoires in cytomegalovirus infection. TCRdb re-called the reads through MiXCR, storing one row per CDR3 protein. Found here are around 280,000 distinct CDR3 sequences, 12% to 15% of them singletons; the top ten hold around 9.5%. The source material was PBMCs. These receptor sequences come from a human donor in good health (CMV status not recorded). Some clones in this sample may be carry-over from other donors' samples.

This clonotype was observed at least ten times. The V call is TRBV7-6, the J call TRBJ1-1, with D possibly being TRBD1 (6 bases). Germline loops: CDR1 SGHVS, CDR2 FNYEAQ. This CDR3 has 14 residues. The germline V and J ends were trimmed by 0 bases and 5 bases, with 10 bases remaining between them. This chain's CDR3 is CASSLAGGQTEAFF. In nucleotides, the CDR3 is TGTGCCAGCAGCTTAGCGGGGGGGCAGACTGAAGCTTTCTTT.

Of note for this clonotype: The junction departs from germline at one end; a sequencing error may be responsible. The CDR3 spells CPSASYEQYF. As DNA, the CDR3 is TGTCCCAGCGCATCCTACGAGCAGTACTTC. The V and J genes are TRBV6-2 or TRBV6-3 and TRBJ2-7; no firm D call. This CDR3 is built from 10 residues. Germline-derived CDR1 and CDR2 are MNHEY and SVGEGT.

This clonotype has more than one count but fewer than ten. This sequence joins TRBV7-9 and TRBJ2-5, with 7 bases aligning to TRBD1. Germline values: CDR1 SEHNR, CDR2 FQNEAQ (reference sequence). The CDR3 runs to 14 residues. With V trimmed by 7 bases and J by 0 bases, 5 bases remained unmatched. In DNA form, the CDR3 reads TGTGCCAGCACCCCGGGACAGTACCAAGAGACCCAGTACTTC. Protein: CASTPGQYQETQYF.

This clonotype was observed a handful of times. The chain couples TRBV28 to TRBJ2-7; 11 bases match TRBD2. The CDR3 consists of 17 residues. CDR1 is MDHEN, CDR2 SYDVKM, per germline. The V gene end was trimmed by 1 base and the J gene end by 6 bases; junction bases not matched to a gene: 11. Here the CDR3 DNA reads TGTGCCAGCAGTTTATTCGAACTAGCGGGAGATTTTTCCGAGCAGTACTTC. It yields the protein CASSLFELAGDFSEQYF.

This clonotype has more than one count but fewer than ten. In DNA form, the CDR3 reads TGTGCCAGCAGTTTCAAGGGACAGGGGCGTACCGGGGAGCTGTTTTTT. Amino acids: CASSFKGQGRTGELFF. J is TRBJ2-2 and V is TRBV28; 10 nucleotides agree with TRBD1. V lost 3 bases, J lost 5 bases, and 6 bases stayed unmatched. The CDR3 is 16 amino acids. The germline gives CDR1 MDHEN, CDR2 SYDVKM.

This clonotype has ten or more counts. V usage is TRBV7-9 and J usage is TRBJ2-7, with 13 bases lining up with TRBD2. The CDR3 spans 15 residues. Germline lookup yields CDR1 SEHNR and CDR2 FQNEAQ (reference sequence). Trimming took 5 bases from V and 4 from J; bases not matched to a gene: 5. The CDR3 DNA sequence: TGTGCCAGCAGCCCACTAGCGGGAGGGCCGTACGAGCAGTACTTC. Protein product: CASSPLAGGPYEQYF.

This clonotype showed up many times. The chain has TRBV6-2 or TRBV6-3 and TRBJ1-5; 9 positions agree with TRBD1. CDR1 is MNHEY, CDR2 SVGEGT, per germline. Losses at the gene ends were 2 bases for V and 3 bases for J; bases not matched to a gene: 2. This CDR3 contains 15 residues. Here the CDR3 DNA reads TGTGCCAGCAGTTACGGACAGGGGATCAATCAGCCCCAGCATTTT. Protein: CASSYGQGINQPQHF.

This clonotype was observed a few times. The J gene is TRBJ2-1, the V gene TRBV7-9; D is unresolved. Trimming took off 1 base at V and 2 bases at J, with 15 bases between the two ends. CDR1 and CDR2 (germline): SEHNR, FQNEAQ (reference sequence). There are 17 residues in the CDR3. The CDR3 here is CASSLELVGGAYNEQFF. In nucleotides, the CDR3 is TGTGCCAGCAGCTTAGAGTTGGTCGGCGGAGCCTACAATGAGCAGTTCTTC.

In its sample, this clonotype was seen a few times. The V gene is TRBV10-3, the J gene TRBJ1-6; TRBD1 matches at 11 bases. V gave up 2 bases and J gave up 6 bases; unmatched junction bases: 0. This CDR3 is 15 amino acids long. Germline-derived CDR1 and CDR2 are ENHRY and SYGVKD. The DNA for the CDR3 is TGTGCCATCAGTGAGGGGACAGGGGGTAATTCACCCCTCCACTTT. It is translated as CAISEGTGGNSPLHF.

This clonotype was seen many times. The gene calls are TRBV7-2 and TRBJ2-5; D not certain. The CDR3 is made up of 14 amino acids. The germline gives CDR1 SGHTA, CDR2 FQGNSA. Trimming left V 8 bases short and J 2 bases short, with 15 bases between. In DNA, the CDR3 is TGTGCCAGCCGACGAGGATCTGGGCAAGAGACCCAGTACTTC. Its protein product is CASRRGSGQETQYF.

This clonotype was detected many times. The chain uses TRBV28 and TRBJ2-7, with a possible D match to TRBD2 (5 bases). The ends were cut back, 3 bases at V and 2 bases at J, with 17 bases in the middle. Germline V lookup: CDR1 MDHEN, CDR2 SYDVKM. There are 16 residues in the CDR3. CDR3 amino acids: CASSFPPHGKTYEQYF. The CDR3 nucleotides are TGTGCCAGCAGTTTCCCCCCCCACGGGAAAACCTACGAGCAGTACTTC.

J is TRBJ2-5 and V is TRBV29-1; tentatively, D is TRBD2 (5 bases). The V end lost 8 bases, the J end lost 0 bases, and 10 bases lay between the germline ends. Germline CDR1 reads SQVTM; CDR2 reads ANQGSEA. The CDR3 totals 12 residues. The CDR3 sequence: CSSFGNQETQYF. In nucleotides, the CDR3 is TGCAGCTCATTCGGGAACCAAGAGACCCAGTACTTC.

This clonotype came up many times. The chain uses TRBV7-2 and TRBJ2-1, with TRBD2 matching over 7 bases. The germline gives CDR1 SGHTA, CDR2 FQGNSA. V lost 6 bases and J lost 3; bases outside the gene matches: 8. The CDR3 length is 15 residues. CDR3 amino acids: CASRSTSVGYNEQFF. The CDR3 nucleotides read TGTGCCAGCAGGTCAACTAGCGTGGGCTACAATGAGCAGTTCTTC.

This clonotype occurred many times. The CDR3 nucleotides read TGTGCCAGCAGCTTGTTTGGCGGTGTAGCCAAAAACATTCAGTACTTC. Translation gives CASSLFGGVAKNIQYF. V gene TRBV7-3 combines with J gene TRBJ2-4; D remains unclear. V was cut by 3 bases and J by 0 bases, with 12 bases left in between. CDR1 SGHTA and CDR2 FQGTGA come from the germline V gene. CDR3 size: 16 residues.

This chain uses TRBV14 with TRBJ2-1, with D tentatively TRBD1 or TRBD2 (6 bases each). CDR1 is SGHDN and CDR2 is FVKESK in the germline V gene. Trimming removed 1 base from V and 12 bases from J, with 16 bases in between. The CDR3 loop spans 14 amino acids. The CDR3 loop is CASSQGVRGQGQFF. CDR3 nucleotide sequence: TGTGCCAGCAGCCAAGGGGTTCGGGGGCAGGGGCAGTTCTTC.

This clonotype has a count of ten or more. The V and J genes are TRBV7-8 and TRBJ2-7; 12 bases line up with TRBD2. The CDR3 sequence is 19 residues long. Per germline, CDR1 SGHVS and CDR2 FQNEAQ. The V gene end was trimmed by 5 bases and the J gene end by 1 base; junction bases not matched to a gene: 15. The CDR3 region is CASSLNSGTSGFLSYEQYF. Here the CDR3 DNA reads TGTGCCAGCAGCCTAAACTCCGGGACTAGCGGGTTCCTATCCTACGAGCAGTACTTC.

The table lists this clonotype with a count of one. The chain has TRBV6-4 and TRBJ1-1, with 9 bases matching TRBD1. The CDR3 runs 13 residues. Germline V gene lookup returns CDR1 MRHNA and CDR2 SNTAGT. The ends lost 6 bases at V and 10 bases at J; junction bases unmatched: 9. The CDR3 region is CASSARQGGIAFF. The CDR3 nucleotides are TGTGCCAGCAGCGCCCGACAGGGGGGGATAGCTTTCTTT.

The chain couples TRBV5-1 to TRBJ2-2; 9 positions agree with TRBD2. J was trimmed by 6 bases and V by 0 bases; bases with no gene match: 3. The CDR3 totals 15 residues. Germline V gives CDR1 SGHRS, CDR2 YFSETQ. The CDR3 region has the DNA TGCGCCAGCAGCTTGGATAGCGGGAGAGCCGGGGAGCTGTTTTTT. Amino acids: CASSLDSGRAGELFF.

This clonotype has more than one count but fewer than ten. The V and J genes are TRBV29-1 and TRBJ2-7, with a tentative D call TRBD2 (5 bases). V was shortened by 8 bases and J by 1 base, with 12 bases between the two germline ends. Per germline, CDR1 SQVTM and CDR2 ANQGSEA. This CDR3 has 12 amino acids. The CDR3 region is CSINEGSYEQYF. CDR3 DNA: TGCAGCATAAACGAGGGATCCTACGAGCAGTACTTC.

This clonotype was counted ten times or more. This chain links TRBV4-1 with TRBJ1-2; D uncertain. Germline V lookup: CDR1 MGHRA, CDR2 YSYEKL. The CDR3 is made up of 15 amino acids. The germline V and J ends were trimmed by 9 bases and 1 base, with 18 bases remaining between them. As DNA, the CDR3 is TGCGCCAGTAGTAAGGGCAGCAAGGATAACTATGGCTACACCTTC. It specifies CASSKGSKDNYGYTF.

This clonotype was detected ten times or more. The V and J genes are TRBV7-2 and TRBJ2-5, with TRBD2 matching over 7 bases. The CDR3 loop spans 17 amino acids. V dropped 2 bases and J dropped 1; count of bases not matched to a gene: 10. Germline V CDR1 and CDR2: SGHTA, FQGNSA. The CDR3 protein is CASSLRGAASGQETQYF. The DNA for the CDR3 is TGTGCCAGCAGCTTAAGGGGCGCGGCTAGCGGCCAAGAGACCCAGTACTTC.

The sample holds a few counts of this clonotype. The chain combines TRBV19 with TRBJ1-2; no clear D gene. V lost 3 bases and J lost 3, with 11 bases in between. CDR3 length equals 14 residues. CDR1 is LNHDA, CDR2 SQIVND, per germline (reference sequence). The CDR3 sequence is CASSMLRVDYGYTF. In nucleotides, the CDR3 is TGTGCCAGTAGTATGTTGCGGGTAGACTATGGCTACACCTTC.

At least ten counts were recorded for this clonotype. The chain recombines TRBV7-2 with TRBJ2-7, with 10 bases matching TRBD2. Germline V gene data show CDR1 as SGHTA and CDR2 as FQGNSA. This CDR3 comprises 13 residues. Trimming took 4 bases from V and 11 from J; bases not matched to a gene: 8. The CDR3 DNA sequence: TGTGCCAGCAGCTCTAGCGGGAGTCCAGGAGAGTACTTC. Its protein is CASSSSGSPGEYF.